Listed here are 9 T cell receptor beta chains from one sample, sequenced in a study of blood T cell repertoires in COVID-19. This table comes from immunoSEQ multiplex PCR, and its TCRdb copy is limited to in-frame clones, with some not included. The table records 350,000 or so clones, roughly 90% of them present only once. Sequenced: PBMCs or T cells enriched from blood (not recorded which). The source is a woman under 40 who had been exposed to COVID-19.

This clone has a single count. The chain combines TRBV28 with TRBJ2-7, with 8 positions matching TRBD2. V dropped 9 bases and J dropped 1; count of bases not matched to a gene: 8. CDR1 and CDR2 from the germline V gene are MDHEN and SYDVKM. The CDR3 contains 14 residues. The CDR3 reads CASLEREISYEQYF. CDR3 DNA: TGTGCCAGTCTGGAGCGGGAGATTTCCTACGAGCAGTACTTC. Supplemented by reference TRBV28 and TRBJ2-7, the full variable domain reads DVKVTQSSRYLVKRTGEKVFLECVQDMDHENMFWYRQDPGLGLRLIYFSYDVKMKEKGDIPEGYSVSREKKERFSLILESASTNQTSMYLCASLEREISYEQYFGPGTRLTVT.

The gene calls are TRBV29-1 and TRBJ2-6, with 9 bases aligning to TRBD1. CDR1 SQVTM and CDR2 ANQGSEA come from the germline V gene. V lost 4 bases to trimming and J lost 4 bases; unmatched junction nucleotides: 8. This CDR3 has 16 residues. DNA for the CDR3: TGCAGCGTTGTGGGGACAGGGCTTAGAGGGGCCAACGTCCTGACTTTC. This codes for CSVVGTGLRGANVLTF.

The chain has TRBV7-9 and TRBJ2-7; 12 bases are shared with TRBD2. CDR1 and CDR2 from the germline V gene are SEHNR and FQNEAQ (reference sequence). The CDR3 runs 18 residues. J was trimmed by 2 bases and V by 4 bases; bases with no gene match: 12. The CDR3: CASSYPSGGTSGPYEQYF. The CDR3 DNA reads as TGTGCCAGCAGCTACCCATCCGGGGGGACTAGCGGGCCCTACGAGCAGTACTTC.

This clone was found once. The chain joins TRBV5-1 to TRBJ2-3; 10 bases map to TRBD2. V was clipped by 4 bases and J by 2 bases; unmatched bases: 13. The germline V gene has CDR1 SGHRS and CDR2 YFSETQ. CDR3 size: 18 residues. The CDR3 nucleotides read TGCGCCAGCAGCCCAGGGACAGCGGGAGGGCCTTTCACAGATACGCAGTATTTT. Translating gives CASSPGTAGGPFTDTQYF.

The rearrangement links TRBV5-1 to TRBJ2-6, with unresolved D. The V gene's germline CDR1 is SGHRS and CDR2 YFSETQ. The V and J ends lost 0 bases and 1 base respectively, with 8 bases between them. The CDR3 is made up of 16 amino acids. The CDR3 DNA follows: TGCGCCAGCAGCTTGGCCATAGATTCTGGGGCCAACGTCCTGACTTTC. Its protein product is CASSLAIDSGANVLTF.

The chain couples TRBV7-2 to TRBJ2-5; 9 bases agree with TRBD2. The CDR3 covers 16 residues. V trimming: 1 base; J trimming: 2 bases; junction bases outside the gene matches: 5. The germline V gene has CDR1 SGHTA and CDR2 FQGNSA. CDR3 DNA sequence: TGTGCCAGCAGCTTAGAAGTAGCGGGGGCTCAAGAGACCCAGTACTTC. Translation gives CASSLEVAGAQETQYF.

The J gene is TRBJ2-5, the V gene TRBV11-3; D perhaps matches TRBD2 (5 bases). Germline V gene lookup returns CDR1 SGHNT and CDR2 YENEEA. There are 15 residues in the CDR3. Trimming removed 3 bases from V and 0 bases from J, with 11 bases in between. The CDR3 is CASSLRGQYQETQYF. The CDR3 coding sequence is TGTGCCAGCAGCTTGAGAGGGCAGTACCAAGAGACCCAGTACTTC.

The rearrangement uses TRBV29-1 and TRBJ2-5; TRBD2 agrees at 7 bases. The CDR3 runs 15 residues. The germline CDR1 and CDR2 sequences are SQVTM and ANQGSEA. J gave up 3 bases and V 3 bases, and 10 bases lay outside the gene matches. CDR3 DNA sequence: TGCAGCGTTGACGGGGTAGCGGGCATGAAAGAGACCCAGTACTTC. Amino acid sequence: CSVDGVAGMKETQYF.

V and J are TRBV29-1 and TRBJ2-7, with TRBD1 matching over 9 bases. J was trimmed by 6 bases and V by 2 bases; bases with no gene match: 5. Looked up from germline, CDR1 is SQVTM and CDR2 is ANQGSEA. The CDR3 loop spans 13 amino acids. The CDR3 nucleotides read TGCAGCGTTGAAAGGGACAGGGTCGGCGAGCAGTACTTC. It encodes CSVERDRVGEQYF.